Shown below are 18 T cell receptor beta chains from a single sample sequenced in a study of CD8+ T cells in alopecia areata. Sequencing templates came from extracted RNA that was reverse transcribed into cDNA. The method was immunoSEQ multiplex PCR; TCRdb's version includes in-frame clones alone and lacks a portion of them. The table lists 120,000 to 150,000 clones, 40% to 50% of them singletons, with around 6.8% in the top ten. Material for sequencing was CD4+ T cells sorted from blood. The source is a human donor with alopecia areata.

In DNA form, the CDR3 reads TGTGCCAGCAGTTCGACAGTCAGCTCCTACGAGCAGTACTTC. This translates into CASSSTVSSYEQYF. The chain carries TRBV28 and TRBJ2-7, with D possibly TRBD1 on 5 matching bases. The CDR3 loop spans 14 amino acids. In germline, CDR1 is MDHEN, CDR2 SYDVKM. V was clipped by 4 bases and J by 0 bases, with 10 bases between them.

For this clone: The junction departs from the called germline gene at one end, perhaps through a read error. The genes are TRBV11-3 and TRBJ1-1; tentative D call: TRBD1 (5 bases). This CDR3 region has 13 residues. Germline CDR1 reads SGHNT; CDR2 reads YENEEA. For the CDR3, the DNA is TGTGCCAGCAGCACCCGAGGGGTTACTGGAGCTTTCTTT. This encodes CASSTRGVTGAFF.

The V and J genes are TRBV30 and TRBJ2-3; no definite D call. In germline, CDR1 is GTSNPN, CDR2 SVGIG (reference sequence). Trimming pared 0 bases from V and 0 bases from J, leaving 7 bases between. The CDR3 contains 14 residues. CDR3 sequence reads: CAWSVRRSTDTQYF. The CDR3 region has the DNA TGTGCCTGGAGTGTTAGGAGAAGCACAGATACGCAGTATTTT.

This CDR3 is CASSPQELAQETQYF. The CDR3 region has the DNA TGTGCCAGCTCACCTCAAGAACTAGCACAAGAGACCCAGTACTTC. The V call is TRBV18, the J call TRBJ2-5, with a weak D call TRBD2 (6 bases). The CDR3 spans 15 residues. V was trimmed by 3 bases and J by 2 bases, leaving 13 bases between them. Germline V gives CDR1 KGHSH, CDR2 LQKENI.

This clone was detected a few times. The gene calls are TRBV5-1 and TRBJ2-1; TRBD1 matches 7 bases. Germline assignment: CDR1 SGHRS and CDR2 YFSETQ. The junction had 4 bases not matched to a gene; V was cut back by 0 bases and J by 4 bases. The CDR3 is 15 residues long. The CDR3 here is CASSLEGALYNEQFF. The CDR3 DNA reads TGCGCCAGCAGCTTGGAGGGGGCGTTGTACAATGAGCAGTTCTTC.

CDR3 amino acids: CASSVRTSGTNEQFF. The CDR3 nucleotides read TGTGCCAGCAGCGTTAGGACTAGCGGGACGAATGAGCAGTTCTTC. The chain links TRBV9 to TRBJ2-1; 12 bases are shared with TRBD2. This CDR3 spans 15 amino acids. J gave up 7 bases and V 2 bases, and 4 bases lay outside the gene matches. Germline V gene data show CDR1 as SGDLS and CDR2 as YYNGEE.

This chain uses TRBV28 with TRBJ2-7, with TRBD1 matching 7 bases. CDR1 and CDR2 (germline): MDHEN, SYDVKM. This CDR3 is built from 16 residues. V was pared by 2 bases and J by 3 bases, with 10 bases of the junction left unmatched. The CDR3 here is CASSLGSGQAYYEQYF. The CDR3 DNA sequence: TGTGCCAGCAGTTTAGGGTCCGGACAGGCTTACTACGAGCAGTACTTC. Variable domain in full (rest from reference TRBV28 and TRBJ2-7): DVKVTQSSRYLVKRTGEKVFLECVQDMDHENMFWYRQDPGLGLRLIYFSYDVKMKEKGDIPEGYSVSREKKERFSLILESASTNQTSMYLCASSLGSGQAYYEQYFGPGTRLTVT.

V gene TRBV4-1 combines with J gene TRBJ2-1; 8 nucleotides align to TRBD2. Germline CDR1 MGHRA, CDR2 YSYEKL. With 1 base clipped from V and 5 bases from J, the junction kept 7 bases outside the gene matches. This CDR3 comprises 16 residues. The CDR3 loop reads CASSQGTGTRNNEQFF. The DNA of the CDR3 is TGCGCCAGCAGCCAAGGTACCGGGACTAGAAACAATGAGCAGTTCTTC.

The CDR3, as DNA: TGCGCCAGCAGGGGGTGGAGAGGCAGGGCGCACAATGAGCAGTTCTTC. This encodes CASRGWRGRAHNEQFF. This chain links TRBV5-1 with TRBJ2-1; possibly TRBD1 for D (5 bases). Per the germline V gene, CDR1 is SGHRS and CDR2 is YFSETQ. Trimming left V 5 bases short and J 5 bases short, with 20 bases between. This CDR3 has 16 residues.

The sample holds a few counts of this clone. The chain links TRBV29-1 to TRBJ2-1; 10 bases are shared with TRBD2. With V trimmed by 7 bases and J by 6 bases, 9 bases remained unmatched. The CDR3 runs to 14 residues. Per the germline V gene, CDR1 is SQVTM and CDR2 is ANQGSEA. The CDR3 here is CSAMRGLASNEQFF. The CDR3 DNA is TGCAGCGCTATGCGGGGACTAGCGTCCAATGAGCAGTTCTTC.

V is TRBV7-2 and J is TRBJ2-1; D not resolved. The CDR3 has 11 residues. Trimming stripped 8 bases from V and 4 bases from J, with 6 bases between. CDR1 is SGHTA, CDR2 FQGNSA, per germline. CDR3 sequence reads: CASAAYNEQFF. CDR3 nucleotides: TGTGCCAGCGCTGCTTACAATGAGCAGTTCTTC.

The chain couples TRBV6-4 to TRBJ2-5, with 8 bases identical to TRBD2. Germline CDR1 reads MRHNA; CDR2 reads SNTAGT. The CDR3 contains 12 residues. Trimming at V came to 6 bases and at J to 4 bases, leaving 1 base not matched to a gene. CDR3 sequence: CASRAGVETQYF. CDR3 bases: TGTGCCAGCAGAGCGGGAGTAGAGACCCAGTACTTC.

CDR3 amino acids: CASSLVRGGLAGLYEQFF. CDR3 nucleotides: TGTGCCAGCAGCTTAGTACGGGGGGGCCTAGCGGGTCTCTATGAGCAGTTCTTC. This rearrangement joins TRBV7-8 to TRBJ2-1, with 8 bases fitting TRBD2. Germline CDR1 is SGHVS and CDR2 is FQNEAQ. The junction had 16 bases not matched to a gene; V was cut back by 1 base and J by 8 bases. The CDR3 length is 18 residues.

This clone was counted only a few times. The chain carries TRBV28 and TRBJ2-7, with D tentatively TRBD2 (6 bases). Trimming shortened V by 5 bases and J by 6 bases, and 14 bases separated the two germline ends. Per the germline V gene, CDR1 is MDHEN and CDR2 is SYDVKM. The CDR3 spans 13 residues. CDR3 bases: TGTGCCAGCAGTGGGACTCCCGTATTCGAGCAGTACTTC. Translating gives CASSGTPVFEQYF.

The chain couples TRBV28 to TRBJ2-1, with a tentative D call TRBD1 (6 bases). The germline CDR1 and CDR2 sequences are MDHEN and SYDVKM. The CDR3 is 14 amino acids. The V gene lost 6 bases and the J gene lost 10 bases, with 19 bases spanning the gap. The CDR3 here is CASSTGHGVGEQFF. CDR3 nucleotides: TGTGCCAGCAGCACGGGACACGGGGTCGGGGAGCAGTTCTTC.

The chain carries TRBV6-5 and TRBJ2-7; maybe TRBD2 (5 bases). In germline, CDR1 is MNHEY, CDR2 SVGAGI. V lost 6 bases and J 0 bases, leaving 12 bases between the germline ends. CDR3 length: 14 amino acids. CDR3 in DNA: TGTGCCAGCAGCCCTACCGGGATCTCCTACGAGCAGTACTTC. Translating it yields CASSPTGISYEQYF.

There are a few counts of this clone. The gene calls are TRBV2 and TRBJ2-1, with D possibly TRBD2 on 5 matching bases. The CDR3 length is 13 residues. Germline-derived CDR1 and CDR2 are SNHLY and FYNNEI. V dropped 4 bases and J dropped 4 bases, with 8 bases sitting between them. The chain's CDR3 is CASSASGYNEQFF. DNA of the CDR3: TGTGCCAGCAGTGCCTCGGGATACAATGAGCAGTTCTTC.

The chain couples TRBV25-1 to TRBJ2-7; D is possibly TRBD2 (6 bases). V lost 9 bases, J lost 0 bases, and 15 bases lay in between. Germline V gives CDR1 MGHDK, CDR2 SYGVNS. The CDR3 runs 14 residues. This CDR3 is CASSGTLNSYEQYF. DNA of the CDR3: TGTGCCAGTTCCGGGACTCTTAACTCCTACGAGCAGTACTTC.